Listed here is a single TCR beta chain. The antigen is unknown. The CDR3 is 13 residues long. Germline lookup yields CDR1 SGHNT and CDR2 YYREEE (reference sequence). V was cut by 4 bases and J by 8 bases, with 15 bases left in between. Normal lung was taken at the farthest possible site, at least 3 cm from tumour. The sample is drawn from a study of immune cell composition in non-small cell lung cancer. Across the study: Histologic subtype was mainly adenocarcinoma or squamous cell carcinoma.

Findings of the study overall: Clones >0.5% enriched in tumour were rarer in adenocarcinoma (around 35%) than squamous (approximately 80%). Adenocarcinomas with higher top tumour-associated clone frequency had more reactive TILs.

Some clones are missing from TCRdb's copy, which holds only in-frame ones; the method was immunoSEQ multiplex PCR. The sample contains 6,200 or so clones, approximately 77% of which appear only once. Sequenced input: non-adjacent lung tissue. This chain joins TRBV5-4 and TRBJ1-2; TRBD1 is a possible D gene (5 bases). This clonotype was obtained from a human donor with non-small cell lung cancer. CDR3 bases: TGTGCCAGCAGCCCGCCTCAGGGTCAAGGCTACACCTTC. Translation: CASSPPQGQGYTF.